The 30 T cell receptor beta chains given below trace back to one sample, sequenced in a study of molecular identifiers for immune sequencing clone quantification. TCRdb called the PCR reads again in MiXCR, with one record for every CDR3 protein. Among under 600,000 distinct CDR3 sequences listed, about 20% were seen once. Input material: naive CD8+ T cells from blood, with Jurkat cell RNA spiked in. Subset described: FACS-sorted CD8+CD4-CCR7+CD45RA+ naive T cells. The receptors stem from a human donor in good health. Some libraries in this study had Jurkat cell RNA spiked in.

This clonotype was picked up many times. The CDR3 loop is CASSRGLAAAYEQYF. The CDR3, as DNA: TGTGCCAGCAGCCGAGGACTAGCGGCTGCCTACGAGCAGTACTTC. The V call is TRBV4-2, the J call TRBJ2-7, with 10 nucleotides matching TRBD2. The CDR3 extends over 15 amino acids. The germline CDR1 and CDR2 sequences are LGHNA and YNFKEQ. J was trimmed by 2 bases and V by 4 bases; bases with no gene match: 5.

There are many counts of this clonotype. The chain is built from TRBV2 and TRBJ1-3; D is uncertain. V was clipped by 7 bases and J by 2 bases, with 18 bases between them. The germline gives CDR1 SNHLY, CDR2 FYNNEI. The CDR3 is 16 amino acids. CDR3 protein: CASKEDSGFTGNTIYF. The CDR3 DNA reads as TGTGCCAGCAAAGAGGATTCGGGTTTTACTGGAAACACCATATATTTT.

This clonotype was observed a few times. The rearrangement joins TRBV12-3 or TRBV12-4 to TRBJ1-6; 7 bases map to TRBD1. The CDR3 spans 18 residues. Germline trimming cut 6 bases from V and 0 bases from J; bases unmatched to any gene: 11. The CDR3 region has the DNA TGTGCCAGCAGCTTCGATACAGGGGCGAGCTCCTATAATTCACCCCTCCACTTT. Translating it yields CASSFDTGASSYNSPLHF.

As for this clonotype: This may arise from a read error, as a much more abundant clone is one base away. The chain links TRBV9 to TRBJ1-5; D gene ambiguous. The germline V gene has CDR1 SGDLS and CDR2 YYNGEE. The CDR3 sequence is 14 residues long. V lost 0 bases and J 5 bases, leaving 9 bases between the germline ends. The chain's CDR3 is CASSVDDLDQPQHF. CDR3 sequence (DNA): TGTGCCAGCAGCGTAGATGATCTGGATCAGCCCCAGCATTTT.

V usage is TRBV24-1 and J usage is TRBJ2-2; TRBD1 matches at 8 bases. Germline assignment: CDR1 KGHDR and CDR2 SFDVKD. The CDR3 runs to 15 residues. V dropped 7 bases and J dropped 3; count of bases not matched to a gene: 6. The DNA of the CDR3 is TGTGCCACCAGGAAAGGACAGGGAGACACCGGGGAGCTGTTTTTT. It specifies CATRKGQGDTGELFF.

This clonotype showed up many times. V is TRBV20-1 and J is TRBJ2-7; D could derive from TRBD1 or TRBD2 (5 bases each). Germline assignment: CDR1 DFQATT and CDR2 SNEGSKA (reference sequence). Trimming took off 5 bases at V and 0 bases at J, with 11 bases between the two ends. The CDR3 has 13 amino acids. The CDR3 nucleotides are TGCAGTGCTGGGGGTCTTTCCTCCTACGAGCAGTACTTC. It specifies CSAGGLSSYEQYF.

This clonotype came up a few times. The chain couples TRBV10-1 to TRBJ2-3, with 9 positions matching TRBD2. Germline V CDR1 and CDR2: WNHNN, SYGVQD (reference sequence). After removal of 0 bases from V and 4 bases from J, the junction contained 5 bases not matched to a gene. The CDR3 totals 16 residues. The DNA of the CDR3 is TGCGCCAGCAGTGAGTCTTGGCGGGGGGGCGCAGATACGCAGTATTTT. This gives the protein CASSESWRGGADTQYF.

This CDR3 is CASSLAAPGTGELFF. The CDR3 coding sequence is TGCGCCAGCAGCTTGGCCGCTCCGGGGACCGGGGAGCTGTTTTTT. The chain is built from TRBV5-1 and TRBJ2-2; tentatively, D is TRBD2 (5 bases). The ends were cut back, 0 bases at V and 5 bases at J, with 11 bases in the middle. CDR3 length: 15 amino acids. From germline, CDR1 is SGHRS and CDR2 YFSETQ.

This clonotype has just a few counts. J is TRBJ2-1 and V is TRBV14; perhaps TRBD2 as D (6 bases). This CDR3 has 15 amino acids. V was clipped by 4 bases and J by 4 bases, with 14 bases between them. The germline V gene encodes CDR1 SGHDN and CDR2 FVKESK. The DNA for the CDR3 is TGTGCCAGCAGCCCCGGGGAGGCGGGGTACAATGAGCAGTTCTTC. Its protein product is CASSPGEAGYNEQFF. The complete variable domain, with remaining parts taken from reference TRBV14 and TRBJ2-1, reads EAGVTQFPSHSVIEKGQTVTLRCDPISGHDNLYWYRRVMGKEIKFLLHFVKESKQDESGMPNNRFLAERTGGTYSTLKVQPAELEDSGVYFCASSPGEAGYNEQFFGPGTRLTVL.

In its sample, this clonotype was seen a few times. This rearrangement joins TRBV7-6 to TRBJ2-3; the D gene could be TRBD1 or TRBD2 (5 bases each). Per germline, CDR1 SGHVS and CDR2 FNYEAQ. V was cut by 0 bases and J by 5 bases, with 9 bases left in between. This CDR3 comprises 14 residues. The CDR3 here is CASSLAGTGDTQYF. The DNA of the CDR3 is TGTGCCAGCAGCTTAGCCGGGACCGGAGATACGCAGTATTTT.

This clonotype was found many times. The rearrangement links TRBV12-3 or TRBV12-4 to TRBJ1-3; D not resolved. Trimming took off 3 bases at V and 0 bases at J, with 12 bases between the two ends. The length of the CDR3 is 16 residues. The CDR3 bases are TGTGCCAGCAGTTTTTTGGTTCGGATCTCTGGAAACACCATATATTTT. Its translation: CASSFLVRISGNTIYF.

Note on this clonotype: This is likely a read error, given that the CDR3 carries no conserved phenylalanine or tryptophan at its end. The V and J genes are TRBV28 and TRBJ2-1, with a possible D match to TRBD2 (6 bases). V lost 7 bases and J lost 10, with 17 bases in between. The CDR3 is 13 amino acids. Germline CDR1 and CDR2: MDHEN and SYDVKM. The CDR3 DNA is TGTGCCAGCACCCCGACGGGGGTCCCGGAGCAGTTCCTC. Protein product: CASTPTGVPEQFL.

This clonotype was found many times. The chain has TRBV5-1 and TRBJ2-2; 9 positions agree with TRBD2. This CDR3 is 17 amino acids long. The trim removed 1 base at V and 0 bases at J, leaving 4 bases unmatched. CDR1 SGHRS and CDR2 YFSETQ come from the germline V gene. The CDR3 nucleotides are TGCGCCAGCAGCTTGCCGACTAGCGGTGCGAACACCGGGGAGCTGTTTTTT. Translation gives CASSLPTSGANTGELFF.

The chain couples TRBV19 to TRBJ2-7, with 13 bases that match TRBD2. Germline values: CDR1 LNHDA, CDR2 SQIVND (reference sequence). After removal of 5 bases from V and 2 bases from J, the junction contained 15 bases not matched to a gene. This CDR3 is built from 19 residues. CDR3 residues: CASSGGPGTSGAVTYEQYF. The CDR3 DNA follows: TGTGCCAGTAGTGGGGGCCCCGGGACTAGCGGGGCCGTCACCTACGAGCAGTACTTC.

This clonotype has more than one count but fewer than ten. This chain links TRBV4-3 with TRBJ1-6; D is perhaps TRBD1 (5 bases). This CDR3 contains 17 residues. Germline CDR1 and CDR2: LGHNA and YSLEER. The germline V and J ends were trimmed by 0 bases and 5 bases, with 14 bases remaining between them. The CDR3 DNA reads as TGCGCCAGCAGCCAAGATCGGGGGGGATCAAATAATTCACCCCTCCACTTT. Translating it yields CASSQDRGGSNNSPLHF.

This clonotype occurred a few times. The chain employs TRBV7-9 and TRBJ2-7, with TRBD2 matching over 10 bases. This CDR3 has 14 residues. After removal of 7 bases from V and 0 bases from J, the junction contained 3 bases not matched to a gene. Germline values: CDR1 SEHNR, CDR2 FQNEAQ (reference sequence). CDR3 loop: CASTGTSDSYEQYF. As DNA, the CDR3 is TGTGCCAGCACCGGGACTAGCGACTCCTACGAGCAGTACTTC.

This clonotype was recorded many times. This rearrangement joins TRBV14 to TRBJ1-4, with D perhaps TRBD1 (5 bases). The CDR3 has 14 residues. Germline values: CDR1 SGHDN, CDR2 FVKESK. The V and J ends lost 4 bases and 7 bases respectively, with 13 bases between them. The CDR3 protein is CASSPLQGIEKLFF. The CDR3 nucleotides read TGTGCCAGCAGCCCACTCCAGGGAATTGAAAAACTGTTTTTT. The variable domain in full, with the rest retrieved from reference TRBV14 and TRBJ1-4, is EAGVTQFPSHSVIEKGQTVTLRCDPISGHDNLYWYRRVMGKEIKFLLHFVKESKQDESGMPNNRFLAERTGGTYSTLKVQPAELEDSGVYFCASSPLQGIEKLFFGSGTQLSVL.

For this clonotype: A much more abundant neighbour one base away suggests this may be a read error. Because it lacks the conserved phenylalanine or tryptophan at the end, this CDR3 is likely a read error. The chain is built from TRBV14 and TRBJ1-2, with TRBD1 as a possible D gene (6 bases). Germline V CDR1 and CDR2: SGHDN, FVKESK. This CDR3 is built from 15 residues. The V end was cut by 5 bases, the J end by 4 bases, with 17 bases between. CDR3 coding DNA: TGTGCCAGCAGCGTCAAGGGGGATAGCGGCTATGGCTACACCTCC. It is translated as CASSVKGDSGYGYTS.

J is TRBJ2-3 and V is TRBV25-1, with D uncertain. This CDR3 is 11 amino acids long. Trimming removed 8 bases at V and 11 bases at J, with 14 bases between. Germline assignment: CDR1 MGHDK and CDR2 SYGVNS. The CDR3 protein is CASQIASGQYF. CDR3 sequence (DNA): TGTGCCAGCCAGATAGCATCCGGGCAGTATTTT.

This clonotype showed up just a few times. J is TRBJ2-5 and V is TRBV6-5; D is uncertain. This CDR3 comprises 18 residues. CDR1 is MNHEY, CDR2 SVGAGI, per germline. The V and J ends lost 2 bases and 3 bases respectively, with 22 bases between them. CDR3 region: CASSYAQVASAVEETQYF. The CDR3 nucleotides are TGTGCCAGCAGTTACGCGCAGGTAGCCTCGGCGGTAGAAGAGACCCAGTACTTC.

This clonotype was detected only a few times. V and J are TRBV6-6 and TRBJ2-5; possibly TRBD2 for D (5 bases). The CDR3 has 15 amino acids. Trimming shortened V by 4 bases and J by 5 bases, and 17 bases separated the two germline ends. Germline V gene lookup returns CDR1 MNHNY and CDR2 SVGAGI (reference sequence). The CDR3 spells CASSLEQMGGETQYF. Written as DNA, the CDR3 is TGTGCCAGCAGTTTAGAACAGATGGGCGGGGAGACCCAGTACTTC.

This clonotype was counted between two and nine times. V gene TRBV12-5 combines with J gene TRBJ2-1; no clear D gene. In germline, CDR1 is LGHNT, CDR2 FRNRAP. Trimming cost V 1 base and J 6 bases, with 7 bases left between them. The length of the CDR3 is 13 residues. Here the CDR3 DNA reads TGTGCTAGTGGTTTGGGTAGCTTCAATGAGCAGTTCTTC. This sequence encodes CASGLGSFNEQFF.

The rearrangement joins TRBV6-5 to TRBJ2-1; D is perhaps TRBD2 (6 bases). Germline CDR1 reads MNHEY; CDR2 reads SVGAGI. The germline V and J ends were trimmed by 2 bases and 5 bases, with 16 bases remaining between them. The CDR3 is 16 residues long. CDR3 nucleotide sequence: TGTGCCAGCAGTTACGTGGCCGGGGGACCACACAATGAGCAGTTCTTC. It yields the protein CASSYVAGGPHNEQFF.

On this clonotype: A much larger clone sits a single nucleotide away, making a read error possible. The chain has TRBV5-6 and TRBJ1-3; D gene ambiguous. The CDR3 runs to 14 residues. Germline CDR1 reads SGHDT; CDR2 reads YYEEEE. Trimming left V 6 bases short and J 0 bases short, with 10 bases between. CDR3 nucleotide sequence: TGTGCCAGCAACCCGGAGAACTCTGGAAACACCATATATTTT. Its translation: CASNPENSGNTIYF.

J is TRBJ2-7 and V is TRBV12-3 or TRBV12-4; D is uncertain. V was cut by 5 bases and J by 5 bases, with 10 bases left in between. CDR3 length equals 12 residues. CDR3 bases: TGTGCCAGCAGTGGGTCTACGGACGAGCAGTACTTC. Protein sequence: CASSGSTDEQYF.

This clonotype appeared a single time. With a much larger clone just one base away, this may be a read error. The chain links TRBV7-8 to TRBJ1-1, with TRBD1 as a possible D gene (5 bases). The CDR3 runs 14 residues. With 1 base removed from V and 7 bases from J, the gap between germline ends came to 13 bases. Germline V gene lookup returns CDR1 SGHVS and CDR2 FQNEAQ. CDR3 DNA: TGTGCCAGCAGCTTAGGACAGCCGGAGGGTGAAGCTTTCTTT. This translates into CASSLGQPEGEAFF.

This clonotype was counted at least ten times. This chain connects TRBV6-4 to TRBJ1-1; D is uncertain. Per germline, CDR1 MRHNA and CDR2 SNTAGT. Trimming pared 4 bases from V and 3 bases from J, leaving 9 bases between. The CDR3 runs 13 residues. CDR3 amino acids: CASSVRPDTEAFF. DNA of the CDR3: TGTGCCAGCAGTGTACGTCCGGACACTGAAGCTTTCTTT.

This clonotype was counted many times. The CDR3 is CASSYGKGRKETQYF. The CDR3 DNA reads TGTGCCAGCAGTTACGGGAAGGGCCGGAAGGAGACCCAGTACTTC. This sequence joins TRBV6-8 and TRBJ2-5; D gene unclear. CDR1 is MNHGY, CDR2 SAAAGT, per germline. The CDR3 runs 15 residues. V lost 2 bases to trimming and J lost 5 bases, with 15 bases between them.

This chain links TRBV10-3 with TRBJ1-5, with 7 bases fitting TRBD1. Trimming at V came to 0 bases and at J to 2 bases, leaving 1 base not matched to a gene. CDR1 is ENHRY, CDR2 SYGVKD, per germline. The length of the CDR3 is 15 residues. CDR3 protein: CAISESTGGNQPQHF. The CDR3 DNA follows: TGTGCCATCAGTGAGTCAACAGGGGGCAATCAGCCCCAGCATTTT.

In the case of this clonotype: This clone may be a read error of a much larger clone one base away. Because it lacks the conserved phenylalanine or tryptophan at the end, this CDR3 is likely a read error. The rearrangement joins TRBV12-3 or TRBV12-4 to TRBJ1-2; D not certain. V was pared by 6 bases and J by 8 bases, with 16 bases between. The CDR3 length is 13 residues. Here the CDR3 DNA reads TGTGCCAGCAGCCACCCAGTCAGGAACGGCTACACCCTC. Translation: CASSHPVRNGYTL.